The entry that follows covers one T cell receptor beta chain sequence. Its target is unknown. TCRdb reanalysed the reads using MiXCR and keeps one entry per CDR3 protein. Of 200,000 to 300,000 distinct CDR3 sequences in the sample, around an eighth were seen once. The data stem from a study of T cell repertoires in cytomegalovirus infection. As for the study in general: Indicated by public TCR beta signatures were CMV infection and matching HLA type.

General study points: Cumulative public TCR beta family frequency identified carriers of CMV plus the relevant HLA. Dominating the ex vivo response were HLA-C-restricted CMV-specific TCR beta clonotypes.

In germline, CDR1 is SGHTA, CDR2 FQGNSA. The CDR3 extends over 13 amino acids. Trimming pared 7 bases from V and 0 bases from J, leaving 6 bases between. J is TRBJ2-2 and V is TRBV7-2; D is ambiguous. The receptor was isolated from a human donor in good health (CMV status not recorded). Some clones in this sample may be carry-over from other donors' samples. Material: PBMCs. The CDR3 is CASKQPNTGELFF. Written as DNA, the CDR3 is TGTGCCAGCAAACAACCGAACACCGGGGAGCTGTTTTTT.